This T cell receptor (beta chain) was profiled in a study of cytomegalovirus exposure and HLA in healthy donors. The PCR was carried out with 60 Vbeta primers and 13 Jbeta primers. Measured with immunoSEQ multiplex PCR; TCRdb has only the in-frame clones, and not every one. The data show about 84,000 clones, roughly 78% seen once. Notes on this clone: Its antigen is unknown.

Findings of the study overall: Previously analyzed data showed that most TCR beta V segments were productive at a frequency of about 90% or about 30%.

The clonotype was recovered from a male donor in good health and CMV-seropositive. The sample was PBMCs.

CDR3 sequence (DNA): TGTGCCAGCAGAACCTTAGAATATACGCAGTATTTT. Translation gives CASRTLEYTQYF. The chain combines TRBV2 with TRBJ2-3; D remains ambiguous. The length of the CDR3 is 12 residues. V lost 6 bases to trimming and J lost 7 bases, with 11 bases between them. Germline-derived CDR1 and CDR2 are SNHLY and FYNNEI. Based on the CDR3 plus reference TRBV2 and TRBJ2-3, the full variable domain is EPEVTQTPSHQVTQMGQEVILRCVPISNHLYFYWYRQILGQKVEFLVSFYNNEISEKSEIFDDQFSVERPDGSNFTLKIRSTKLEDSAMYFCASRTLEYTQYFGPGTRLTVL.